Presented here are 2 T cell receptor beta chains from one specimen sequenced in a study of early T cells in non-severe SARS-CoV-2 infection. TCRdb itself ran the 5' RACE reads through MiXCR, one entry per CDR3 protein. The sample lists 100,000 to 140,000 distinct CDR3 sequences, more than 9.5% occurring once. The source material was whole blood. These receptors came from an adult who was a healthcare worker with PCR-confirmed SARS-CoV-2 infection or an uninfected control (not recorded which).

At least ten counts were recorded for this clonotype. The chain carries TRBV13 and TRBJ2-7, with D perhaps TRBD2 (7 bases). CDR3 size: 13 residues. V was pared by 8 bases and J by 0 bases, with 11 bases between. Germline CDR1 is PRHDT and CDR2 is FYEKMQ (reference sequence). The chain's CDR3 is CASRGDNSYEQYF. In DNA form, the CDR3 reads TGTGCCAGCCGGGGGGACAACTCCTACGAGCAGTACTTC. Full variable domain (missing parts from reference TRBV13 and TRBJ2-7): AAGVIQSPRHLIKEKRETATLKCYPIPRHDTVYWYQQGPGQDPQFLISFYEKMQSDKGSIPDRFSAQQFSDYHSELNMSSLELGDSALYFCASRGDNSYEQYFGPGTRLTVT.

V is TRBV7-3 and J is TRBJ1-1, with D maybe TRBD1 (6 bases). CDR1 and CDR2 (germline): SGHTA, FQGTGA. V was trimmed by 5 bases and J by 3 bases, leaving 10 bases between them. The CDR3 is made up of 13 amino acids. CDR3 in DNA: TGTGCCAGCAGCATGGACAGCTACACTGAAGCTTTCTTT. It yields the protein CASSMDSYTEAFF.